This TCR beta chain was documented in a study of CD8 T cells in ankylosing spondylitis. General study points: Seemingly characteristic of ankylosing spondylitis blood was a TCR beta motif consisting of under ten highly homologous variants. Reported data indicate significant enrichment of disease-linked clones within matched ankylosing spondylitis synovial fluid. CD8+ disease-linked clones were present at relatively low frequencies in blood.

Molecular-barcoded quantitative 5'-RACE produced these TCR beta libraries. TCRdb called the 5' RACE reads again in MiXCR, with one record for every CDR3 protein. The sample consists of about 360,000 distinct CDR3 sequences, approximately 15% of them appearing once. V lost 6 bases and J lost 4, with 20 bases in between. Per the germline V gene, CDR1 is SGHRS and CDR2 is YFSETQ. This CDR3 is 16 amino acids long. In its sample, this clonotype was seen a few times. Its cognate antigen is unknown. The V gene is TRBV5-1, the J gene TRBJ2-1; possibly TRBD1 for D (5 bases). Input material: blood, either unsorted or a sorted T cell fraction (not recorded which). The source of this sequence is a male donor with ankylosing spondylitis or in good health (not recorded which). CDR3 loop: CASTQGSRQGYNEQFF. CDR3 sequence (DNA): TGCGCCAGCACCCAGGGTAGCCGGCAGGGTTACAATGAGCAGTTCTTC.